This TCR beta chain was obtained from a study of CD4 T cells in relation to SARS-CoV-2 and coronaviruses. For the study at large: Crossreactive spike epitopes shared across donors were mapped to their HLA restriction.

The CDR3 loop spans 14 amino acids. V was pared by 3 bases and J by 4 bases, with 2 bases of the junction left unmatched. CDR1 MDHEN and CDR2 SYDVKM come from the germline V gene. Sequenced by immunoSEQ multiplex PCR; TCRdb stores in-frame clones only, minus some. In the table there are tens of thousands of clones, 70% to 85% of which are singletons. About this clone itself: Its specificity is not known.

V and J are TRBV28 and TRBJ1-2; 10 bases align to TRBD1. This clonotype originated in an adult with COVID-19. Sequences were obtained from memory CD4+ T cells from PBMCs, cultured in vitro. In nucleotides, the CDR3 is TGTGCCAGCAGTTTGGGGACAGGGGCCTATGGCTACACCTTC. This codes for CASSLGTGAYGYTF.